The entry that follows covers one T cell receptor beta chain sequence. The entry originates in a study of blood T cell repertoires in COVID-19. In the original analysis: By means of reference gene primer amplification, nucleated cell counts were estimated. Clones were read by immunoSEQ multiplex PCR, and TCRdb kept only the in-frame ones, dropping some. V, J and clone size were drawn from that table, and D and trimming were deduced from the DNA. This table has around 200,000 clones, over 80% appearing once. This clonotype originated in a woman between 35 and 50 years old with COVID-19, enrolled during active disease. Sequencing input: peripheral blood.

The DNA for the CDR3 is TGTGCCAGCAGCGTAGGCGGGAGCTCCTACGAGCAGTACTTC. Encoded protein: CASSVGGSSYEQYF. The chain has TRBV9 and TRBJ2-7, with 7 bases matching TRBD2. CDR1 and CDR2 from the germline V gene are SGDLS and YYNGEE. The CDR3 spans 14 residues. V dropped 0 bases and J dropped 0; count of bases not matched to a gene: 0.